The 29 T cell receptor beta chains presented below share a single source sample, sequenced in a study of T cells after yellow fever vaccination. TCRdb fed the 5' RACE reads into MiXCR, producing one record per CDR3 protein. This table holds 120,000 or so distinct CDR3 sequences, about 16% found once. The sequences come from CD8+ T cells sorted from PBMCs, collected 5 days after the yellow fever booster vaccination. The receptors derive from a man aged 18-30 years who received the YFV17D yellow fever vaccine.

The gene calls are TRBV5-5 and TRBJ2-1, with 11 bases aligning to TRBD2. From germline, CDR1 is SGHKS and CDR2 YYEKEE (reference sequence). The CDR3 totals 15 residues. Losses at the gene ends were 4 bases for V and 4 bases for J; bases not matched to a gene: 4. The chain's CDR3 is CASSLGLAAYNEQFF. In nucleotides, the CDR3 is TGTGCCAGCAGCCTGGGACTAGCGGCTTACAATGAGCAGTTCTTC.

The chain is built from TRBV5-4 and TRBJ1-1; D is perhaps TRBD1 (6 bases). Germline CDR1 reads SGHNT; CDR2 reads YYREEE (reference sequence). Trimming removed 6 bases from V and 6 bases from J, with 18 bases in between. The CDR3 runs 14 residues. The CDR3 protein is CASTFGKGGPEAFF. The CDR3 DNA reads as TGTGCCAGCACCTTCGGGAAGGGGGGCCCTGAAGCTTTCTTT.

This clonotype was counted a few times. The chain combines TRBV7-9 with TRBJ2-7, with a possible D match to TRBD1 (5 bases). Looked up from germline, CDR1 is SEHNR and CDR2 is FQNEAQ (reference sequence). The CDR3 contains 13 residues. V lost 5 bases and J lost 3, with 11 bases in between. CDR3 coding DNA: TGTGCCAGCAGCCCGAAAGGGGACTACGAGCAGTACGTC. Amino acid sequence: CASSPKGDYEQYV.

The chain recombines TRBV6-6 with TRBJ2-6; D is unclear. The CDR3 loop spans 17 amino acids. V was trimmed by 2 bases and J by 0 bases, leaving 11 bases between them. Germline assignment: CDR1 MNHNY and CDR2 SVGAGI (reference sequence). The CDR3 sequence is CASSYALLISGANVLTF. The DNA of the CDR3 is TGTGCCAGCAGTTACGCATTACTCATCTCTGGGGCCAACGTCCTGACTTTC.

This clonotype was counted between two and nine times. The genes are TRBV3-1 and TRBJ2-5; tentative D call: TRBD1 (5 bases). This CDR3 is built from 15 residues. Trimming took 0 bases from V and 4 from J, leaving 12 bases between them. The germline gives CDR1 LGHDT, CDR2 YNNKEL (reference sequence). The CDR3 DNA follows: TGTGCCAGCAGCCAAGATATTCAGGGCCTAGAGACCCAGTACTTC. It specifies CASSQDIQGLETQYF.

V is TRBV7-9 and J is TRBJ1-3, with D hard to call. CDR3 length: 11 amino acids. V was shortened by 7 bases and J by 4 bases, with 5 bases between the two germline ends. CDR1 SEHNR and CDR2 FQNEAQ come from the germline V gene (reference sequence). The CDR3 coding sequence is TGTGCCAGCAATCTCGGAAACACCATATATTTT. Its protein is CASNLGNTIYF.

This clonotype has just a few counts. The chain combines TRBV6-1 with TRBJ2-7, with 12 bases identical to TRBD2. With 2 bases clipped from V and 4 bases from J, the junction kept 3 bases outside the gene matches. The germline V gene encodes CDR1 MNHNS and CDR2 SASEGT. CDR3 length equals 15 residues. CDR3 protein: CASSELAGGPYEQYV. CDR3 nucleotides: TGTGCCAGCAGTGAACTAGCGGGGGGGCCGTACGAGCAGTACGTC.

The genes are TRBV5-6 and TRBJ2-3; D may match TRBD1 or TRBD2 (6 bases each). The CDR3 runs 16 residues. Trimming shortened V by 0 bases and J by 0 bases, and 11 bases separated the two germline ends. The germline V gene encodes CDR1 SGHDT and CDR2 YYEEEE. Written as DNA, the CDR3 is TGTGCCAGCAGCTTGGCGGGGGCGCTTAGCACAGATACGCAGTATTTT. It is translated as CASSLAGALSTDTQYF.

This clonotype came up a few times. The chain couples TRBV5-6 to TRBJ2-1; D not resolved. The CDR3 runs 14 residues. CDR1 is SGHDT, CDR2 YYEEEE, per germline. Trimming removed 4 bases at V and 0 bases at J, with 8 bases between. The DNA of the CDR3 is TGTGCCAGCAGCCCCGGGCACTCCTACAATGAGCAGTTCTTC. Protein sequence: CASSPGHSYNEQFF.

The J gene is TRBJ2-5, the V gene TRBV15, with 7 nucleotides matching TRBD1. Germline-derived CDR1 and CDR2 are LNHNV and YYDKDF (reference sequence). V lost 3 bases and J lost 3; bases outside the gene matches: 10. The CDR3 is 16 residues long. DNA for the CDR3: TGTGCCACCAGCAGGGAGTGGACAGGACGCGAAGAGACCCAGTACTTC. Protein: CATSREWTGREETQYF. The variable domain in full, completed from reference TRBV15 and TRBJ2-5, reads DAMVIQNPRYQVTQFGKPVTLSCSQTLNHNVMYWYQQKSSQAPKLLFHYYDKDFNNEADTPDNFQSRRPNTSFCFLDIRSPGLGDTAMYLCATSREWTGREETQYFGPGTRLLVL.

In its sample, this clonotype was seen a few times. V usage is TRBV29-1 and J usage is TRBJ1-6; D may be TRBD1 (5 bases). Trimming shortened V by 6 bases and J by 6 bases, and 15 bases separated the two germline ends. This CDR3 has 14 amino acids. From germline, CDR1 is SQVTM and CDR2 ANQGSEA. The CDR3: CSVRDGSANSPLHF. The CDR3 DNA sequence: TGCAGCGTCAGGGACGGGTCCGCTAATTCACCCCTCCACTTT.

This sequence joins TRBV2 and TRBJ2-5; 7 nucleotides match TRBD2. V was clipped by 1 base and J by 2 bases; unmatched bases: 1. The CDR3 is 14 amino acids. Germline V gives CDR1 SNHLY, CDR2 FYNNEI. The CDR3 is CASSEVRGQETQYF. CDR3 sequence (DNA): TGTGCCAGCAGTGAAGTGCGGGGGCAAGAGACCCAGTACTTC.

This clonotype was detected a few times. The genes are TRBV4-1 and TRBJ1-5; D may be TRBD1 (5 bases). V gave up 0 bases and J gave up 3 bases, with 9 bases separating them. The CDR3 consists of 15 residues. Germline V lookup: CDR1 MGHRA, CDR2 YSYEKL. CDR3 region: CASSQDAGSNQPQHF. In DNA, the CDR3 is TGCGCCAGCAGCCAAGACGCAGGGTCCAATCAGCCCCAGCATTTT.

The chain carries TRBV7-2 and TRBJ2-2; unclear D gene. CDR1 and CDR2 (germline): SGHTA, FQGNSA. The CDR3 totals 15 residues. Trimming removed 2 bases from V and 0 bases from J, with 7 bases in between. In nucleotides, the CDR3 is TGTGCCAGCAGCTTATTCACTCCGAACACCGGGGAGCTGTTTTTT. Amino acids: CASSLFTPNTGELFF.

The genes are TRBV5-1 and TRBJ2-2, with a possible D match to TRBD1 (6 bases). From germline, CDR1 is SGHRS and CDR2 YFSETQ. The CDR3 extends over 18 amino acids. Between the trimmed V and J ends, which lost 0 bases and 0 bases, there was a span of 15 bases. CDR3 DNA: TGCGCCAGCAGCTTGGAATTTTGGGACACGGCGAACACCGGGGAGCTGTTTTTT. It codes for CASSLEFWDTANTGELFF. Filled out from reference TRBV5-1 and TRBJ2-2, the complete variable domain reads KAGVTQTPRYLIKTRGQQVTLSCSPISGHRSVSWYQQTPGQGLQFLFEYFSETQRNKGNFPGRFSGRQFSNSRSEMNVSTLELGDSALYLCASSLEFWDTANTGELFFGEGSRLTVL.

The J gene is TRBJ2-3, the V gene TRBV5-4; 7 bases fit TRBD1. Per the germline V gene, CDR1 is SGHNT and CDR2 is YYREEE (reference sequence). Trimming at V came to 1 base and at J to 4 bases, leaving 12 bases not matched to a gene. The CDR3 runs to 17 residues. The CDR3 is CASSLPDRVELADTQYF. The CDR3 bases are TGTGCCAGCAGCTTGCCCGACAGGGTTGAGTTGGCAGATACGCAGTATTTT.

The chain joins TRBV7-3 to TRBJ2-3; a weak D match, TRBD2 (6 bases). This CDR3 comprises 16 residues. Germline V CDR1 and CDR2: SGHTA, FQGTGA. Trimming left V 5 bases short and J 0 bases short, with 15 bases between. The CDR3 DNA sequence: TGTGCCAGCAGCCCCGACGGTGCGGGGAGCACAGATACGCAGTATTTT. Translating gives CASSPDGAGSTDTQYF.

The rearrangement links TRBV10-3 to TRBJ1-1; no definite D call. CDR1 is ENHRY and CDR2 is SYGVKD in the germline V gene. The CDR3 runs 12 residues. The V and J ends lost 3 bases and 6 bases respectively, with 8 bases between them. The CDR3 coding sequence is TGTGCCATCAGTGACGAGGGCCCTGAAGCTTTCTTT. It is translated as CAISDEGPEAFF.

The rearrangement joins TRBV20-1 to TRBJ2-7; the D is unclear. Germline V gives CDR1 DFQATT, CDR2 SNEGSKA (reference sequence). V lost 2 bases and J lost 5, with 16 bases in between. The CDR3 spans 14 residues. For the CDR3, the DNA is TGCAGTGCTAGACTGTACCCTGAGACCCACGAGCAGTACTTC. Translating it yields CSARLYPETHEQYF.

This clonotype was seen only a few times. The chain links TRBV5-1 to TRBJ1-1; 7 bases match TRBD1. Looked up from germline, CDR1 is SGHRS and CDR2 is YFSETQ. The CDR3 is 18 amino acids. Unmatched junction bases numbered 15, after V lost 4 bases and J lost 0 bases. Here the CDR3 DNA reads TGCGCCAGCAGCCCACAATACAGGGGCGAGGCCCTGAACACTGAAGCTTTCTTT. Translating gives CASSPQYRGEALNTEAFF. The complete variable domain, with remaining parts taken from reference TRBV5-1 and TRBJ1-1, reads KAGVTQTPRYLIKTRGQQVTLSCSPISGHRSVSWYQQTPGQGLQFLFEYFSETQRNKGNFPGRFSGRQFSNSRSEMNVSTLELGDSALYLCASSPQYRGEALNTEAFFGQGTRLTVV.

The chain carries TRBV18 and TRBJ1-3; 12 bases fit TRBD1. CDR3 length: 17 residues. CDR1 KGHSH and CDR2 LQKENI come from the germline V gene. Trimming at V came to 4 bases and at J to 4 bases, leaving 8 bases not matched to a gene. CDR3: CASSLRDRGRTGNTIYF. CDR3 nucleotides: TGTGCCAGCTCACTCCGGGACAGGGGGCGCACGGGAAACACCATATATTTT.

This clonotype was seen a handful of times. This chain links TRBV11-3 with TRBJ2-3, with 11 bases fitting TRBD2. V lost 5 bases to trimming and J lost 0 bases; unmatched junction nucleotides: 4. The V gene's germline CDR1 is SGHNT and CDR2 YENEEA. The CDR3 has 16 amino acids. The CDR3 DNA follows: TGTGCCAGCAGCGATCGGACTAGCGGGAGCACAGATACGCAGTATTTT. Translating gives CASSDRTSGSTDTQYF. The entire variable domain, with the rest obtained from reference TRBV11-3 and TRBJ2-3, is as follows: EAGVVQSPRYKIIEKKQPVAFWCNPISGHNTLYWYLQNLGQGPELLIRYENEEAVDDSQLPKDRFSAERLKGVDSTLKIQPAELGDSAVYLCASSDRTSGSTDTQYFGPGTRLTVL.

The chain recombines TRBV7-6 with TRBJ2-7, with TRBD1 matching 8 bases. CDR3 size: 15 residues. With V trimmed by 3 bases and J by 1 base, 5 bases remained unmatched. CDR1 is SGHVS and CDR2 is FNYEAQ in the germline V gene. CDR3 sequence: CASSFGQGFSYEQYF. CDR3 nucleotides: TGTGCCAGCAGCTTCGGACAGGGATTTTCCTACGAGCAGTACTTC.

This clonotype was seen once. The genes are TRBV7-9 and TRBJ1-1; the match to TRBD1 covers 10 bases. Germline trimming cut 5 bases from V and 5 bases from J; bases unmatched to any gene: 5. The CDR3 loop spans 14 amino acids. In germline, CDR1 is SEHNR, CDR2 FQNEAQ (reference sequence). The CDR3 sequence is CASSQWTGGTEAFF. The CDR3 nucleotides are TGTGCCAGCAGCCAATGGACAGGGGGGACTGAAGCTTTCTTT.

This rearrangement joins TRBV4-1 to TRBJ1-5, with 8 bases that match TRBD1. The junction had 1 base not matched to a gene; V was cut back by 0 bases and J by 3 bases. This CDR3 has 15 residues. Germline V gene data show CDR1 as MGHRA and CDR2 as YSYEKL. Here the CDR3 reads CASSQDQGANQPQHF. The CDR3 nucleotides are TGCGCCAGCAGCCAAGATCAGGGGGCCAATCAGCCCCAGCATTTT.

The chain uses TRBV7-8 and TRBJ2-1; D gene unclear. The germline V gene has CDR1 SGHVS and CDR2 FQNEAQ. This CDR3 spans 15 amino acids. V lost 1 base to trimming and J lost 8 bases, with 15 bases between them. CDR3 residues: CASSLDFTFYDEQFF. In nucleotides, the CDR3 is TGTGCCAGCAGCTTAGATTTCACGTTTTATGATGAGCAGTTCTTC. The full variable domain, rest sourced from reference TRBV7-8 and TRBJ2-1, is GAGVSQSPRYKVAKRGQDVALRCDPISGHVSLFWYQQALGQGPEFLTYFQNEAQLDKSGLPSDRFFAERPEGSVSTLKIQRTQQEDSAVYLCASSLDFTFYDEQFFGPGTRLTVL.

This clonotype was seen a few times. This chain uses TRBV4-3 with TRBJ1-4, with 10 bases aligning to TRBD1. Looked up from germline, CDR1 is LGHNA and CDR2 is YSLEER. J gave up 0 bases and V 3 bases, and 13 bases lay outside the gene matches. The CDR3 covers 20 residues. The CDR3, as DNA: TGCGCCAGCAGCCACCATCGAGGACAGGGGGGGATTGCAACTAATGAAAAACTGTTTTTT. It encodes CASSHHRGQGGIATNEKLFF.

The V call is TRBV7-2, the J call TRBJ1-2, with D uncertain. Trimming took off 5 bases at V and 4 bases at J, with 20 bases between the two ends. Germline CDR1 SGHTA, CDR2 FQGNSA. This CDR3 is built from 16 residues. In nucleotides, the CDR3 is TGTGCCAGCAGCCAGCACGGCGTTGCAGAAATCTATGGCTACACCTTC. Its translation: CASSQHGVAEIYGYTF.

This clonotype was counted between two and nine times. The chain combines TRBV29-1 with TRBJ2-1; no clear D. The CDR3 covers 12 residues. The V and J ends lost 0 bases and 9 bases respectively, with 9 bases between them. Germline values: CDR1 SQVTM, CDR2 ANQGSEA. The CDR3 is CSVEEVDLEQFF. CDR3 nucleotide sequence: TGCAGCGTTGAAGAGGTCGACCTTGAGCAGTTCTTC.